This T cell receptor (beta chain) was identified during a study of blood T cell repertoires in COVID-19 (dated by TCRdb to 2018 to 2021). Concerning the study at large: Samples from collaborators originated in the United States, Italy and Spain and spanned both the acute and convalescent phases of COVID-19. A de-identified subject ID, COVID-19 status, age in years and sex were almost always included in the sample metadata. Samples were obtained from the ongoing ImmuneRACE study (first 160 participants) and from 1,000 to 1,500 subjects provided by 6 global collaborators. Where available, HLA class I and class II types were obtained from metadata supplied by the sample provider rather than from assay-based typing. The repertoires were made available in a free public database intended to serve as a resource for research on the immune response to SARS-CoV-2. Deeply sampled blood TCRbeta repertoires from subjects exposed to, actively infected with, or recovered from COVID-19 were included in the dataset. The prospective study material was composed of cDNA or gDNA derived from T cells, B-cell-depleted T cells, or PBMCs.

TCRbeta CDR3 regions were amplified from genomic DNA using the immunoSEQ Assay, a bias-controlled multiplex PCR. The authors' analysis ran thus. The number of nucleated cells in each sample was estimated by amplification of reference gene primers within the assay. Sequence reads were collapsed and filtered to measure the absolute abundance of every unique TCRbeta CDR3 rearrangement. For each sample, productive Simpson clonality was calculated as the square root of Simpson's diversity index over productive rearrangements. TCRdb retrieved this table from immuneACCESS and kept in-frame rearrangements only. Not all clones are present; in checked studies, unresolved V genes account for under half, and no reason is known for the remainder. The V and J calls and clone size were taken over from that table, and D and trimming were inferred from the DNA. The sample profile shows approximately 90,000 clones; just under 80% of them were found once. Of the sample, 6.3% falls within the top ten clones.

What the research found in general, with its limitations: Clinical and demographic metadata were provided uncurated, with the amount varying by source and participant.

Notes on this clone: It has no known antigen specificity. No base-level quality is on record; no much larger clone is a single base apart.

One collaborating source in Seattle enrolled patients while the patients were actively infected and followed the patients over time throughout the course of disease. Whole blood was collected in K2EDTA tubes by collaborating institutions according to the institutions' own protocols. For TCRbeta analysis, collaborators shipped samples as frozen whole blood, isolated PBMCs, or DNA extracted from either of those sample types. This receptor was identified in a man aged 65-85 years with COVID-19, enrolled during active disease. The sample comprised peripheral blood.

CDR3 region: CASSPRDRGGTEAFF. The bases are TGTGCCAGCAGCCCACGGGACAGGGGAGGGACTGAAGCTTTCTTT. In this chain, TRBV7-3 is recombined with TRBJ1-1, with 10 central nucleotides matching TRBD1. Taken from the germline V gene, the CDR1 and CDR2 loops are SGHTA and FQGTGA. The CDR3 measures 15 amino acids from cysteine to phenylalanine. The sequence is cut down to CDR3 DNA, 45 bases in frame from base 1. Trimmed from V: 5 bases; trimmed from J: 5 bases; junction bases lacking a gene match: 8.